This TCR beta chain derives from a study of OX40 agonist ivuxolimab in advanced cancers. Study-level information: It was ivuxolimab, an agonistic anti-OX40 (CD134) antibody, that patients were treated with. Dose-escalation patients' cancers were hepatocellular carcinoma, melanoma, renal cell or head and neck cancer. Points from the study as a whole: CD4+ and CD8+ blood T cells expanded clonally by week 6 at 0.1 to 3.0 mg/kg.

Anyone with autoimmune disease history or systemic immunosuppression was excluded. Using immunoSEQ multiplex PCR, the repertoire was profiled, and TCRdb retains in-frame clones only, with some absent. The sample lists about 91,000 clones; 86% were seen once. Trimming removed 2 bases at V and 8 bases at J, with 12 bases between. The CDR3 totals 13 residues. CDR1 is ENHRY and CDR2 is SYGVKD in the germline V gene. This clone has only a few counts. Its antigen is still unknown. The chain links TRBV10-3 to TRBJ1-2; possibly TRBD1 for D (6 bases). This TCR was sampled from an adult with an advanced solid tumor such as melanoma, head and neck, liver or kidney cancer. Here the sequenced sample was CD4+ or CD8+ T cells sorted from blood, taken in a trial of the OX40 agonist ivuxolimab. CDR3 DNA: TGTGCCATCAGTGAGCTGGGGGCTGAAGGCTACACCTTC. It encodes CAISELGAEGYTF.